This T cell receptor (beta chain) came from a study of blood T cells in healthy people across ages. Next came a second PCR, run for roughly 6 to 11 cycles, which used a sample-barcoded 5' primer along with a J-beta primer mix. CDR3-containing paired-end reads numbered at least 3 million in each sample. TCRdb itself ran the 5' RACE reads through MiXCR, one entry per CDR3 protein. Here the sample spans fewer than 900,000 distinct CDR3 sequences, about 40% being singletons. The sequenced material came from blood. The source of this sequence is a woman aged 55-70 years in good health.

The CDR3 coding sequence is TGCAGTGCTACCCCGAGGGCGGCGAACGAGCAGTACTTC. Translating gives CSATPRAANEQYF. V usage is TRBV20-1 and J usage is TRBJ2-7, with D possibly being TRBD2 (5 bases). This CDR3 is 13 amino acids long. The germline V gene has CDR1 DFQATT and CDR2 SNEGSKA (reference sequence). Trimming shortened V by 4 bases and J by 5 bases, and 15 bases separated the two germline ends.